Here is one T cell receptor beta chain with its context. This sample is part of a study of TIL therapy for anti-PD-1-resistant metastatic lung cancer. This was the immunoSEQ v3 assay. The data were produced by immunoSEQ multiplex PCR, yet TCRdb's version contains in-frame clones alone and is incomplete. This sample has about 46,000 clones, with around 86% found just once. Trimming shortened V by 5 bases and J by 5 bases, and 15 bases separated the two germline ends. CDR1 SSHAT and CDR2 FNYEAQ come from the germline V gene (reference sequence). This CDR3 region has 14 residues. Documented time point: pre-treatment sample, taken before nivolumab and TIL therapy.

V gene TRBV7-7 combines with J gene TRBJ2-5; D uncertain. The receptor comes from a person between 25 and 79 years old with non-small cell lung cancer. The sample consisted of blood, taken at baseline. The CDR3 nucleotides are TGTGCCAGCAGCCTAGACGGGTTGCGGGAGACCCAGTACTTC. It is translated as CASSLDGLRETQYF. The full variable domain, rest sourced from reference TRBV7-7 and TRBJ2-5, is GAGVSQSPRYKVTKRGQDVTLRCDPISSHATLYWYQQALGQGPEFLTYFNYEAQPDKSGLPSDRFSAERPEGSISTLTIQRTEQRDSAMYRCASSLDGLRETQYFGPGTRLLVL.